This T cell receptor beta chain was obtained from a study of T-cell reconstitution after alpha-beta-depleted transplantation in children. Study-wide results and caveats: Newly made T cells mostly supplied T-cell counts and diversity one year after transplant.

This clonotype was seen repeatedly, ten times or more. Its cognate antigen is unknown. Molecular barcoding with unique molecular identifiers was used for the TCRbeta library. One entry per CDR3 protein results from TCRdb running MiXCR on the PCR reads. The table has around 250,000 distinct CDR3 sequences, 6.5% to 10% seen once. This CDR3 has 18 amino acids. The germline gives CDR1 MNHEY, CDR2 SVGAGI. V shed 2 bases, J shed 0 bases, and the junction held 12 bases outside the gene matches. The chain recombines TRBV6-5 with TRBJ1-2; 7 bases are shared with TRBD1. This TCR came from a male patient under 18 who had a stem cell transplant for acute lymphoblastic leukemia, so the T cells may come from the graft donor. The material sequenced was PBMCs, mostly from graft donor cells, taken 180 days after TCRalphabeta/CD19-depleted stem cell transplant. CDR3 sequence reads: CASSYKRGDSSANYGYTF. CDR3 DNA: TGTGCCAGCAGTTACAAGCGAGGGGACAGCTCAGCTAACTATGGCTACACCTTC.